The clone carrying this T cell receptor (beta chain) was observed many times. What it binds is not known. This sample is drawn from a study of T cell repertoires in cytomegalovirus infection. Study-level background: CMV epitopes that were recently identified and HLA-C-restricted were used alongside well-studied HLA-B-restricted ones. CMV infection plus the matching HLA type was flagged by public TCR beta signatures.

The CDR3 is 15 residues long. V shed 2 bases and J shed 8 bases, with 15 bases lying between them. CDR1 is SGHTA, CDR2 FQGNSA, per germline. Notes on the study in general: In two of eight donors, the top clonotype was HLA-C-restricted CMV-specific.

Each CDR3 protein gets one entry after TCRdb re-called the reads with MiXCR. Of approximately 310,000 distinct CDR3 sequences detected, about 25% appear once; the ten largest clones hold about an eighth. The TCR comes from a human donor in good health (CMV status not recorded). Some clones in this sample may be carry-over from other donors' samples. The sequencing here drew on cultured PBMCs, taken from culture after CMV antigen stimulation. The chain links TRBV7-2 to TRBJ1-4, with a weak D call TRBD1 (5 bases). CDR3 DNA: TGTGCCAGCAGCTTAACCGGGACTGGGGGGGAAAAACTGTTTTTT. It specifies CASSLTGTGGEKLFF.